These 30 T cell receptor beta chains were all obtained from the same sample, sequenced in a study of blood T cells in healthy people across ages. It was with a sample-barcoded 5' primer and a J-beta primer mix that a second PCR of about 7 to 12 cycles was run. TCRdb itself ran the 5' RACE reads through MiXCR, one entry per CDR3 protein. Of around 1.5 million distinct CDR3 sequences listed, approximately 60% were seen once; the top ten hold 6.5% to 8%. Specimen: blood. The source of these receptors is a man in his late teens or twenties in good health.

This chain joins TRBV12-3 or TRBV12-4 and TRBJ1-6; D remains ambiguous. Trimming pared 6 bases from V and 9 bases from J, leaving 21 bases between. The length of the CDR3 is 16 residues. CDR3 protein: CASSTGPRLEGSPLHF. The CDR3 DNA is TGTGCCAGCAGCACCGGGCCCCGATTGGAAGGTTCACCCCTCCACTTT.

The chain carries TRBV12-3 or TRBV12-4 and TRBJ1-2; the match to TRBD1 covers 9 bases. V was pared by 5 bases and J by 3 bases, with 10 bases of the junction left unmatched. The CDR3 extends over 16 amino acids. CDR3 sequence reads: CASSLSPTGGHYGYTF. The CDR3 coding sequence is TGTGCCAGCAGTCTAAGCCCTACAGGGGGCCACTATGGCTACACCTTC.

This clonotype showed up just a few times. The chain links TRBV7-2 to TRBJ2-7; D perhaps matches TRBD2 (7 bases). Germline lookup yields CDR1 SGHTA and CDR2 FQGNSA. Trimming removed 3 bases at V and 2 bases at J, with 11 bases between. The CDR3 consists of 14 residues. Here the CDR3 DNA reads TGTGCCAGCAGCTTCCAGCGGGACACCTACGAGCAGTACTTC. The encoded protein is CASSFQRDTYEQYF.

The J gene is TRBJ1-2, the V gene TRBV7-2; 8 positions agree with TRBD1. The germline gives CDR1 SGHTA, CDR2 FQGNSA. Trimming cost V 3 bases and J 6 bases; bases outside gene matches: 9. The CDR3 has 15 residues. This CDR3 is CASSFRDRRTDGYTF. The DNA of the CDR3 is TGTGCCAGCAGCTTCCGGGACAGGAGAACGGATGGCTACACCTTC.

The chain is built from TRBV3-1 and TRBJ2-7, with D tentatively TRBD1 or TRBD2 (5 bases each). This CDR3 comprises 15 residues. V dropped 3 bases and J dropped 3 bases, with 15 bases sitting between them. Germline loops: CDR1 LGHDT, CDR2 YNNKEL (reference sequence). CDR3 nucleotide sequence: TGTGCCAGCAGCCACCCTACGGGACGGTTCTACGAGCAGTACTTC. Its protein product is CASSHPTGRFYEQYF.

The chain is built from TRBV29-1 and TRBJ2-5, with a weak D call TRBD2 (5 bases). Germline CDR1 reads SQVTM; CDR2 reads ANQGSEA. V lost 3 bases, J lost 4 bases, and 12 bases lay in between. This CDR3 comprises 13 residues. The CDR3 reads CSVDAGGRETQYF. CDR3 coding DNA: TGCAGCGTTGACGCGGGCGGTCGAGAGACCCAGTACTTC. Supplemented by reference TRBV29-1 and TRBJ2-5, the full variable domain reads SAVISQKPSRDICQRGTSLTIQCQVDSQVTMMFWYRQQPGQSLTLIATANQGSEATYESGFVIDKFPISRPNLTFSTLTVSNMSPEDSSIYLCSVDAGGRETQYFGPGTRLLVL.

The chain has TRBV7-2 and TRBJ2-7, with D perhaps matching TRBD2 (5 bases). Gene TRBJ2-5 matches the end of the DNA better, so the J call may be wrong. This CDR3 has 14 amino acids. Germline V lookup: CDR1 SGHTA, CDR2 FQGNSA. CDR3 sequence reads: CASSSRRTRETQYF. DNA of the CDR3: TGTGCCAGCAGCTCACGACGGACTCGAGAGACCCAGTACTTC.

The genes are TRBV12-3 or TRBV12-4 and TRBJ1-2; D possibly corresponds to TRBD1 (5 bases). Trimming pared 5 bases from V and 2 bases from J, leaving 12 bases between. There are 14 residues in the CDR3. DNA of the CDR3: TGTGCCAGCAGTCAAAGGGACCGCAACTATGGCTACACCTTC. It specifies CASSQRDRNYGYTF.

This clonotype was recorded only once. The CDR3 nucleotides read TGCGCCAGCAGCCAAGAGAGGACGAACAATGAGCAGTTCTTC. It is translated as CASSQERTNNEQFF. V is TRBV4-3 and J is TRBJ2-1; D not resolved. The germline V gene has CDR1 LGHNA and CDR2 YSLEER. V was pared by 0 bases and J by 5 bases, with 8 bases between. This CDR3 comprises 14 residues.

This clonotype was counted a few times. The V call is TRBV15, the J call TRBJ2-5, with 11 nucleotides matching TRBD2. The length of the CDR3 is 18 residues. V lost 3 bases, J lost 0 bases, and 9 bases stayed unmatched. Looked up from germline, CDR1 is LNHNV and CDR2 is YYDKDF (reference sequence). CDR3 in amino acids: CATSSQDGTSGNQETQYF. DNA of the CDR3: TGTGCCACCAGCAGCCAAGACGGGACTAGCGGAAACCAAGAGACCCAGTACTTC.

The V and J genes are TRBV11-2 and TRBJ2-3; TRBD1 is a possible D gene (6 bases). V was clipped by 1 base and J by 5 bases, with 16 bases between them. The germline CDR1 and CDR2 sequences are SGHAT and FQNNGV. The CDR3 totals 16 residues. Here the CDR3 reads CASSLVGGITGDTQYF. The CDR3, as DNA: TGTGCCAGCAGCTTAGTAGGGGGAATTACTGGAGATACGCAGTATTTT.

The chain joins TRBV27 to TRBJ2-1; D is uncertain. Per the germline V gene, CDR1 is MNHEY and CDR2 is SMNVEV (reference sequence). CDR3 length equals 17 residues. The V and J ends lost 4 bases and 0 bases respectively, with 16 bases between them. The CDR3 DNA sequence: TGTGCCAGCAGTTCGGATTTCACAGCTAACTCCTACAATGAGCAGTTCTTC. Protein product: CASSSDFTANSYNEQFF.

The chain has TRBV12-3 or TRBV12-4 and TRBJ2-5; possible D gene TRBD2, 5 bases. V was trimmed by 5 bases and J by 1 base, leaving 8 bases between them. CDR3 size: 13 residues. Here the CDR3 DNA reads TGTGCCAGCAGTACTAGAGCCCAAGAGACCCAGTACTTC. Translated: CASSTRAQETQYF.

V usage is TRBV20-1 and J usage is TRBJ2-1, with TRBD2 as a possible D gene (7 bases). Trimming removed 8 bases from V and 7 bases from J, with 18 bases in between. The CDR3 is made up of 13 amino acids. Germline-derived CDR1 and CDR2 are DFQATT and SNEGSKA (reference sequence). The CDR3 here is CSSTRGAANEQFF. The CDR3 nucleotides read TGCAGTTCCACCCGGGGGGCGGCGAATGAGCAGTTCTTC.

This rearrangement joins TRBV6-5 to TRBJ1-2, with a weak D call TRBD1 (6 bases). V shed 3 bases and J shed 8 bases, with 16 bases lying between them. CDR3 length: 14 amino acids. Germline values: CDR1 MNHEY, CDR2 SVGAGI. CDR3: CASSYGGQTMGYTF. CDR3 nucleotides: TGTGCCAGCAGTTATGGTGGACAGACTATGGGCTACACCTTC.

V and J are TRBV11-2 and TRBJ1-1, with D possibly being TRBD1 (5 bases). The CDR3 consists of 15 residues. Looked up from germline, CDR1 is SGHAT and CDR2 is FQNNGV. With 5 bases removed from V and 1 base from J, the gap between germline ends came to 14 bases. For the CDR3, the DNA is TGTGCCAGCAGCCTTCTCGCGACAGAGAACACTGAAGCTTTCTTT. Translation: CASSLLATENTEAFF.

This rearrangement joins TRBV20-1 to TRBJ2-3, with 10 positions matching TRBD2. This CDR3 is 17 amino acids long. Germline V gives CDR1 DFQATT, CDR2 SNEGSKA (reference sequence). Unmatched junction bases numbered 13, after V lost 3 bases and J lost 4 bases. The CDR3 DNA reads TGCAGTGCTAGCCACCTCTCTAGCGGGAGTAGGTCAGATACGCAGTATTTT. It codes for CSASHLSSGSRSDTQYF.

The chain links TRBV4-3 to TRBJ2-7; D gene unclear. There are 13 residues in the CDR3. CDR1 is LGHNA and CDR2 is YSLEER in the germline V gene. Trimming took off 3 bases at V and 3 bases at J, with 9 bases between the two ends. CDR3 loop: CASSQLLYYEQYF. In DNA, the CDR3 is TGCGCCAGCAGCCAGCTACTCTACTACGAGCAGTACTTC.

About this clonotype: A junction boundary mismatches the germline segment, possibly from a read error. This rearrangement joins TRBV5-4 to TRBJ2-2; the match to TRBD2 covers 14 bases. The V gene's germline CDR1 is SGHNT and CDR2 YYREEE (reference sequence). The CDR3 has 19 residues. CDR3 residues: CAGSPGTSGGRENTGELFF. The CDR3 nucleotides read TGTGCCGGCAGCCCCGGGACTAGCGGGGGCCGAGAAAACACCGGGGAGCTGTTTTTT.

The chain couples TRBV27 to TRBJ2-3; a weak D match, TRBD1 (6 bases). Trimming took off 5 bases at V and 5 bases at J, with 17 bases between the two ends. The CDR3 has 15 amino acids. CDR1 is MNHEY, CDR2 SMNVEV, per germline (reference sequence). CDR3 protein: CASSLWGLARDTQYF. CDR3 DNA: TGTGCCAGCAGTCTCTGGGGGCTAGCAAGAGATACGCAGTATTTT.

There are a few counts of this clonotype. This chain's CDR3 is CSVETSGGPLSYNEQFF. Here the CDR3 DNA reads TGCAGCGTTGAAACGTCGGGAGGGCCTCTCTCCTACAATGAGCAGTTCTTC. The V gene is TRBV29-1, the J gene TRBJ2-1; 8 bases fit TRBD2. Trimming took 2 bases from V and 0 from J; bases not matched to a gene: 9. Germline CDR1 reads SQVTM; CDR2 reads ANQGSEA. The length of the CDR3 is 17 residues.

The chain has TRBV27 and TRBJ2-6; possibly TRBD2 for D (6 bases). The ends were cut back, 4 bases at V and 3 bases at J, with 13 bases in the middle. CDR1 and CDR2 (germline): MNHEY, SMNVEV (reference sequence). The length of the CDR3 is 16 residues. The CDR3 region has the DNA TGTGCCAGCAGTTGGGGCGGGACCCATGGGGCCAACGTCCTGACTTTC. Translation: CASSWGGTHGANVLTF. The full variable domain, completed using reference TRBV27 and TRBJ2-6, is EAQVTQNPRYLITVTGKKLTVTCSQNMNHEYMSWYRQDPGLGLRQIYYSMNVEVTDKGDVPEGYKVSRKEKRNFPLILESPSPNQTSLYFCASSWGGTHGANVLTFGAGSRLTVL.

CDR3 nucleotides: TGCGCCAGCAGCGAGACTAGCGGGCCTTCCTACGAGCAGTACTTC. Amino acid sequence: CASSETSGPSYEQYF. This chain uses TRBV4-1 with TRBJ2-7; 10 nucleotides line up with TRBD2. In germline, CDR1 is MGHRA, CDR2 YSYEKL. CDR3 length: 15 residues. V trimming: 5 bases; J trimming: 1 base; junction bases outside the gene matches: 5.

This clonotype appeared a few times. V usage is TRBV29-1 and J usage is TRBJ2-7; no definite D call. This CDR3 has 13 residues. V lost 3 bases, J lost 3 bases, and 12 bases lay in between. Germline loops: CDR1 SQVTM, CDR2 ANQGSEA. The CDR3 is CSVEFENYYEQYF. CDR3 in DNA: TGCAGCGTTGAGTTTGAAAATTACTACGAGCAGTACTTC.

The chain combines TRBV4-1 with TRBJ2-1, with 13 bases identical to TRBD2. The length of the CDR3 is 21 residues. Germline V gene data show CDR1 as MGHRA and CDR2 as YSYEKL. Trimming removed 1 base from V and 0 bases from J; junction bases left unmatched: 12. In DNA, the CDR3 is TGCGCCAGCAGCCAAGGCCCCTTGACTAGCGGGGGGCCAAGCTCCTACAATGAGCAGTTCTTC. It translates to CASSQGPLTSGGPSSYNEQFF.

The rearrangement links TRBV27 to TRBJ2-6; D may match TRBD1 or TRBD2 (5 bases each). This CDR3 is 17 amino acids long. Per germline, CDR1 MNHEY and CDR2 SMNVEV (reference sequence). V was shortened by 0 bases and J by 2 bases, with 11 bases between the two germline ends. The chain's CDR3 is CASSLSWGSAGANVLTF. The DNA for the CDR3 is TGTGCCAGCAGTTTATCTTGGGGGAGTGCTGGGGCCAACGTCCTGACTTTC.

As regards this clonotype: Sequence at one end of the junction differs from germline and may be a read error. V and J are TRBV7-9 and TRBJ1-2, with D unresolved. The V gene's germline CDR1 is SEHNR and CDR2 FQNEAQ (reference sequence). The CDR3 length is 14 residues. The CDR3, as DNA: TGTACCAGCAGCTTATTCGAGGAGAGCTATGGCTACACCTTC. The encoded protein is CTSSLFEESYGYTF.

The sample holds a few counts of this clonotype. The chain uses TRBV7-2 and TRBJ2-7; TRBD1 agrees at 8 bases. Germline V gene sequence: CDR1 SGHTA, CDR2 FQGNSA. After removal of 0 bases from V and 6 bases from J, the junction contained 4 bases not matched to a gene. The CDR3 is 14 amino acids. In DNA form, the CDR3 reads TGTGCCAGCAGCTTAGCGTACAGGGGGAGCGAGCAGTACTTC. It specifies CASSLAYRGSEQYF. Complete variable domain (other parts from reference TRBV7-2 and TRBJ2-7): GAGVSQSPSNKVTEKGKDVELRCDPISGHTALYWYRQSLGQGLEFLIYFQGNSAPDKSGLPSDRFSAERTGGSVSTLTIQRTQQEDSAVYLCASSLAYRGSEQYFGPGTRLTVT.

This clonotype was picked up a small number of times. The chain has TRBV20-1 and TRBJ2-7, with D possibly matching TRBD1 (5 bases). The CDR3 totals 12 residues. CDR1 DFQATT and CDR2 SNEGSKA come from the germline V gene (reference sequence). The CDR3 is CSALLDSYEQYF. CDR3 nucleotides: TGCAGCGCCCTTCTAGACAGCTACGAGCAGTACTTC.

This clonotype was counted a single time. J is TRBJ1-2 and V is TRBV6-1; D ambiguous. The V gene's germline CDR1 is MNHNS and CDR2 SASEGT. Between the trimmed V and J ends, which lost 3 bases and 1 base, there was a span of 9 bases. The CDR3 extends over 14 amino acids. DNA of the CDR3: TGTGCCAGCAGTGATTTAGCGATTAACTATGGCTACACCTTC. This codes for CASSDLAINYGYTF.